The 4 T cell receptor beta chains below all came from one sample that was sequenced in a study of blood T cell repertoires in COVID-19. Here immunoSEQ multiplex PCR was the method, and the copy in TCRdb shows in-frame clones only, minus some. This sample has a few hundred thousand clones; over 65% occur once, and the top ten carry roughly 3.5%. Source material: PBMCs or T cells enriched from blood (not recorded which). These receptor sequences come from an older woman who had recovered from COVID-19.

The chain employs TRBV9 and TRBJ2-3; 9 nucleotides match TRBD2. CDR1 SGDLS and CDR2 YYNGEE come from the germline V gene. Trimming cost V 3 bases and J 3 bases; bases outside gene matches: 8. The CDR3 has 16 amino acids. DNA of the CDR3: TGTGCCAGCAGCGAGTCCCCGGGACTAGCAACAGATACGCAGTATTTT. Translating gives CASSESPGLATDTQYF.

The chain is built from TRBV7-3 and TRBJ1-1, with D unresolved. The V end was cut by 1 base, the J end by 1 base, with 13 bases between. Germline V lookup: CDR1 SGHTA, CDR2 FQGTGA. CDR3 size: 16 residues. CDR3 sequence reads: CASSLIPFAGNTEAFF. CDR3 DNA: TGTGCCAGCAGCTTAATTCCGTTTGCCGGGAACACTGAAGCTTTCTTT.

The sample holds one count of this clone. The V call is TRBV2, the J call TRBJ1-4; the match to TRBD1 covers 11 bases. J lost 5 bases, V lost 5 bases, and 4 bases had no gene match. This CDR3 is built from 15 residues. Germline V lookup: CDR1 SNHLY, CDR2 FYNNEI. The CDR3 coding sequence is TGTGCCAGCAGTCGGGACAGGGGGGAGAATGAAAAACTGTTTTTT. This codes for CASSRDRGENEKLFF.

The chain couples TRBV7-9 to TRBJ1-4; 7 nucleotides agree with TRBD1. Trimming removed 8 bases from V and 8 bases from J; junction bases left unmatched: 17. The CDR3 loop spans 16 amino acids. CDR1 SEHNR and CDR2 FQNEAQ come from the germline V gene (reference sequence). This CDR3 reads CASGSGRGPAFEKLFF. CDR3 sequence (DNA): TGTGCCAGCGGCAGTGGAAGGGGGCCCGCGTTCGAAAAACTGTTTTTT. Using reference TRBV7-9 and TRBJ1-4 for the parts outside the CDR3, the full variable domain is DTGVSQNPRHKITKRGQNVTFRCDPISEHNRLYWYRQTLGQGPEFLTYFQNEAQLEKSRLLSDRFSAERPKGSFSTLEIQRTEQGDSAMYLCASGSGRGPAFEKLFFGSGTQLSVL.